Below are 27 T cell receptor beta chains sequenced from a single sample in a study of human thymus T cells. Here immunoSEQ multiplex PCR was the method, and the copy in TCRdb shows in-frame clones only, minus some. Of some 120,000 clones listed, just under 95% are singletons. Obtained as resections during corrective heart surgery, the thymus tissue was then studied. The material sequenced was thymus tissue. All receptors come from a boy younger than two with a congenital heart defect but otherwise immunologically healthy.

The chain has TRBV30 and TRBJ1-4; D is possibly TRBD1 (5 bases). V was cut by 0 bases and J by 8 bases, with 19 bases left in between. CDR1 and CDR2 from the germline V gene are GTSNPN and SVGIG (reference sequence). This CDR3 is 16 amino acids long. This CDR3 is CAWSVQAVGVDEKLFF. The CDR3 region has the DNA TGTGCCTGGAGTGTACAGGCAGTGGGGGTCGACGAAAAACTGTTTTTT.

The V gene is TRBV25-1, the J gene TRBJ1-6, with D unresolved. The length of the CDR3 is 17 residues. Germline V lookup: CDR1 MGHDK, CDR2 SYGVNS. Between the trimmed V and J ends, which lost 3 bases and 2 bases, there was a span of 14 bases. In DNA, the CDR3 is TGTGCCAGCAGTGACGCGACTAAGGGCCCCTATAATTCACCCCTCCACTTT. It codes for CASSDATKGPYNSPLHF.

The V gene is TRBV6-5, the J gene TRBJ1-1; D not resolved. The V and J ends lost 3 bases and 4 bases respectively, with 15 bases between them. Germline CDR1 and CDR2: MNHEY and SVGAGI. The CDR3 is made up of 15 amino acids. This CDR3 is CASSYAASWTTEAFF. The DNA of the CDR3 is TGTGCCAGCAGTTATGCGGCCTCTTGGACCACTGAAGCTTTCTTT.

The chain employs TRBV4-1 and TRBJ2-5; 10 bases map to TRBD2. In germline, CDR1 is MGHRA, CDR2 YSYEKL. V lost 4 bases and J lost 2; bases outside the gene matches: 7. CDR3 length equals 16 residues. CDR3 sequence: CASSLSGLARQETQYF. In DNA form, the CDR3 reads TGCGCCAGCAGCCTTTCGGGACTAGCGCGGCAAGAGACCCAGTACTTC.

The chain carries TRBV7-6 and TRBJ2-2, with TRBD1 matching over 9 bases. The CDR3 covers 18 residues. V lost 2 bases to trimming and J lost 6 bases; unmatched junction nucleotides: 13. In germline, CDR1 is SGHVS, CDR2 FNYEAQ. The CDR3 here is CASSLRGGTGIWSGELFF. CDR3 nucleotide sequence: TGTGCCAGCAGCTTACGAGGGGGGACAGGGATTTGGTCCGGGGAGCTGTTTTTT.

The chain has TRBV28 and TRBJ2-7, with D possibly matching TRBD2 (5 bases). The CDR3 totals 13 residues. Germline CDR1 reads MDHEN; CDR2 reads SYDVKM. V was cut by 5 bases and J by 5 bases, with 13 bases left in between. The CDR3: CASSPHGLNEQYF. The CDR3 DNA sequence: TGTGCCAGCAGTCCCCACGGACTCAACGAGCAGTACTTC.

This clone has just one count. The chain uses TRBV27 and TRBJ2-1, with TRBD2 matching over 13 bases. The CDR3 consists of 19 residues. Germline trimming cut 5 bases from V and 0 bases from J; bases unmatched to any gene: 10. Per germline, CDR1 MNHEY and CDR2 SMNVEV (reference sequence). The CDR3 protein is CASSTPGLAGRFSYNEQFF. DNA for the CDR3: TGTGCCAGCAGTACCCCGGGACTAGCGGGGCGATTCTCCTACAATGAGCAGTTCTTC.

The gene calls are TRBV7-9 and TRBJ2-7; D is perhaps TRBD2 (7 bases). With 7 bases removed from V and 6 bases from J, the gap between germline ends came to 16 bases. The CDR3 is 13 residues long. CDR1 is SEHNR and CDR2 is FQNEAQ in the germline V gene (reference sequence). The chain's CDR3 is CASTVRGAPEQYF. The CDR3 coding sequence is TGTGCCAGCACCGTCCGGGGGGCCCCCGAGCAGTACTTC.

The chain couples TRBV4-1 to TRBJ2-2; D gene uncertain. Germline lookup yields CDR1 MGHRA and CDR2 YSYEKL. The CDR3 runs to 13 residues. Trimming cost V 3 bases and J 5 bases, with 7 bases left between them. CDR3 bases: TGCGCCAGCAGCCAGCTGGGGACCGGGGAGCTGTTTTTT. This translates into CASSQLGTGELFF.

As DNA, the CDR3 is TGTGCCAGCTCACGCCGGGACAGGGAGGATACGCAGTATTTT. Translation: CASSRRDREDTQYF. The V and J genes are TRBV18 and TRBJ2-3; 9 bases agree with TRBD1. CDR3 size: 14 residues. With V trimmed by 4 bases and J by 6 bases, 5 bases remained unmatched. Germline assignment: CDR1 KGHSH and CDR2 LQKENI.

CDR3 nucleotides: TGTGCCAGCAGCTTAGCATTACGTCCAGCGACCTCCTACAATGAGCAGTTCTTC. This encodes CASSLALRPATSYNEQFF. V is TRBV7-8 and J is TRBJ2-1; D is undetermined. The CDR3 is 18 amino acids. V lost 0 bases to trimming and J lost 0 bases, with 15 bases between them. The germline V gene encodes CDR1 SGHVS and CDR2 FQNEAQ. Full variable domain (remainder filled in from reference TRBV7-8 and TRBJ2-1): GAGVSQSPRYKVAKRGQDVALRCDPISGHVSLFWYQQALGQGPEFLTYFQNEAQLDKSGLPSDRFFAERPEGSVSTLKIQRTQQEDSAVYLCASSLALRPATSYNEQFFGPGTRLTVL.

The chain employs TRBV19 and TRBJ2-1; TRBD2 matches at 9 bases. The CDR3 consists of 15 residues. The J segment lost 0 bases and the V segment lost 9 bases, leaving 6 bases of the junction unmatched. In germline, CDR1 is LNHDA, CDR2 SQIVND (reference sequence). CDR3 coding DNA: TGTGCCAGCAAAAGCGGGGGGTACTCCTACAATGAGCAGTTCTTC. It translates to CASKSGGYSYNEQFF.

CDR3 in DNA: TGCGCCAGCTCGTACGAGCAGTACTTC. Protein sequence: CASSYEQYF. V gene TRBV23-1 combines with J gene TRBJ2-7; D remains unclear. TRBV23-1 carries the ORF label, with uncertain function. The germline V and J ends were trimmed by 8 bases and 4 bases, with 3 bases remaining between them. There are 9 residues in the CDR3.

This chain links TRBV4-3 with TRBJ2-7, with 7 positions matching TRBD1. Germline trimming cut 0 bases from V and 3 bases from J; bases unmatched to any gene: 17. This CDR3 has 19 amino acids. The V gene's germline CDR1 is LGHNA and CDR2 YSLEER. Here the CDR3 reads CASSQEFPNTGARSYEQYF. The DNA of the CDR3 is TGCGCCAGCAGCCAAGAATTCCCCAACACAGGGGCTAGGAGCTACGAGCAGTACTTC.

This sequence joins TRBV11-2 and TRBJ1-1; the match to TRBD1 covers 7 bases. CDR1 is SGHAT and CDR2 is FQNNGV in the germline V gene. With 1 base clipped from V and 8 bases from J, the junction kept 7 bases outside the gene matches. The CDR3 spans 14 residues. The chain's CDR3 is CASSLGAGRGEAFF. DNA of the CDR3: TGTGCCAGCAGCTTAGGAGCGGGCAGGGGGGAAGCTTTCTTT.

The gene calls are TRBV6-1 and TRBJ2-3; weak D call: TRBD2 (6 bases). The CDR3 is made up of 12 amino acids. Germline assignment: CDR1 MNHNS and CDR2 SASEGT. Trimming removed 6 bases at V and 4 bases at J, with 8 bases between. CDR3 coding DNA: TGTGCCAGCAGGGGCGGGGCAGATACGCAGTATTTT. Its protein is CASRGGADTQYF.

The chain employs TRBV5-1 and TRBJ2-1, with D perhaps assigned TRBD1 or TRBD2 (6 bases each). Trimming took 4 bases from V and 7 from J, leaving 15 bases between them. CDR1 and CDR2 from the germline V gene are SGHRS and YFSETQ. The CDR3 has 14 amino acids. Written as DNA, the CDR3 is TGCGCCAGCAGCGGGGGGCTACTCAGGAATGAGCAGTTCTTC. This gives the protein CASSGGLLRNEQFF.

The rearrangement links TRBV10-3 to TRBJ2-7; 7 bases align to TRBD1. Germline CDR1 ENHRY, CDR2 SYGVKD. The CDR3 is made up of 15 amino acids. V was clipped by 8 bases and J by 2 bases; unmatched bases: 12. CDR3 sequence: CAILPSPGQPYEQYF. In nucleotides, the CDR3 is TGTGCCATCTTACCCAGTCCGGGACAGCCCTACGAGCAGTACTTC.

The chain recombines TRBV30 with TRBJ2-2, with D perhaps TRBD1 (6 bases). Germline V gene data show CDR1 as GTSNPN and CDR2 as SVGIG (reference sequence). Deletions cut 5 bases from V and 5 bases from J, with 9 bases between. The CDR3 covers 12 residues. CDR3 loop: CAWQQGTGELFF. The CDR3 coding sequence is TGTGCCTGGCAACAGGGAACCGGGGAGCTGTTTTTT.

The chain uses TRBV7-9 and TRBJ2-1; D possibly corresponds to TRBD1 (7 bases). Germline CDR1 and CDR2: SEHNR and FQNEAQ (reference sequence). There are 16 residues in the CDR3. V lost 5 bases and J 7 bases, leaving 21 bases between the germline ends. In DNA form, the CDR3 reads TGTGCCAGCAGCCTCACAGGGGCACTAGCCGAGAATGAGCAGTTCTTC. This encodes CASSLTGALAENEQFF.

The chain combines TRBV5-1 with TRBJ2-7; 7 positions match TRBD2. V was clipped by 0 bases and J by 5 bases; unmatched bases: 8. The V gene's germline CDR1 is SGHRS and CDR2 YFSETQ. The CDR3 length is 15 residues. CDR3 DNA sequence: TGCGCCAGCAGCTTGGAAGGTCAGGGAGGGGACGAGCAGTACTTC. This codes for CASSLEGQGGDEQYF. The whole variable domain, filled in from reference TRBV5-1 and TRBJ2-7, reads KAGVTQTPRYLIKTRGQQVTLSCSPISGHRSVSWYQQTPGQGLQFLFEYFSETQRNKGNFPGRFSGRQFSNSRSEMNVSTLELGDSALYLCASSLEGQGGDEQYFGPGTRLTVT.

The chain recombines TRBV30 with TRBJ1-2; TRBD1 matches 8 bases. Looked up from germline, CDR1 is GTSNPN and CDR2 is SVGIG (reference sequence). The CDR3 extends over 14 amino acids. Trimming removed 3 bases from V and 2 bases from J; junction bases left unmatched: 5. CDR3 sequence reads: CAWRSRTGNYGYTF. The DNA for the CDR3 is TGTGCCTGGAGATCAAGGACAGGGAACTATGGCTACACCTTC. Based on the CDR3 plus reference TRBV30 and TRBJ1-2, the full variable domain is SQTIHQWPATLVQPVGSPLSLECTVEGTSNPNLYWYRQAAGRGLQLLFYSVGIGQISSEVPQNLSASRPQDRQFILSSKKLLLSDSGFYLCAWRSRTGNYGYTFGSGTRLTVV.

The chain has TRBV6-5 and TRBJ1-4; TRBD1 is a possible D gene (6 bases). The V and J ends lost 6 bases and 10 bases respectively, with 18 bases between them. The CDR3 is 14 amino acids. Per germline, CDR1 MNHEY and CDR2 SVGAGI. The CDR3 here is CASSHGQTVGKLFF. DNA for the CDR3: TGTGCCAGCAGCCACGGACAGACAGTTGGAAAACTGTTTTTT.

This clone showed up just once. The rearrangement joins TRBV12-5 to TRBJ1-1; tentative D call: TRBD1 (6 bases). The ends were cut back, 4 bases at V and 1 base at J, with 19 bases in the middle. The CDR3 length is 17 residues. CDR1 and CDR2 from the germline V gene are LGHNT and FRNRAP. The CDR3 bases are TGTGCTAGTGGTTCGCGGAAACCGGGACACCAGAACACTGAAGCTTTCTTT. It yields the protein CASGSRKPGHQNTEAFF.

The J gene is TRBJ1-2, the V gene TRBV27; 9 positions agree with TRBD1. The V gene end was trimmed by 6 bases and the J gene end by 5 bases; junction bases not matched to a gene: 4. The CDR3 has 13 amino acids. The V gene's germline CDR1 is MNHEY and CDR2 SMNVEV (reference sequence). The CDR3 here is CASRVTGGYGYTF. The DNA for the CDR3 is TGTGCCAGCAGAGTGACAGGGGGGTATGGCTACACCTTC.

The chain combines TRBV5-1 with TRBJ2-1; D not resolved. With 5 bases removed from V and 9 bases from J, the gap between germline ends came to 9 bases. Germline V CDR1 and CDR2: SGHRS, YFSETQ. The CDR3 is 11 amino acids. CDR3 region: CASSVSGEQFF. The DNA for the CDR3 is TGCGCCAGCAGTGTGAGTGGTGAGCAGTTCTTC. The variable domain in full, completed from reference TRBV5-1 and TRBJ2-1, reads KAGVTQTPRYLIKTRGQQVTLSCSPISGHRSVSWYQQTPGQGLQFLFEYFSETQRNKGNFPGRFSGRQFSNSRSEMNVSTLELGDSALYLCASSVSGEQFFGPGTRLTVL.

This chain connects TRBV6-6 to TRBJ1-1, with 9 nucleotides matching TRBD1. V lost 2 bases and J lost 1; bases outside the gene matches: 5. Germline CDR1 MNHNY, CDR2 SVGAGI (reference sequence). CDR3 size: 16 residues. In DNA form, the CDR3 reads TGTGCCAGCAGTTACCGGGACAGGGTCCAGAACACTGAAGCTTTCTTT. Protein product: CASSYRDRVQNTEAFF.